The 2 T cell receptor beta chains listed next were all sequenced from one sample in a study of cytomegalovirus exposure and HLA in healthy donors. Primers for the PCR totalled 60 Vbeta and 13 Jbeta. Profiled with immunoSEQ multiplex PCR; TCRdb holds only in-frame clones, not every one. The repertoire holds about 40,000 clones, with 60% to 70% as singletons. Material for sequencing was PBMCs. Receptors were obtained from a man aged 40-49 years in good health and CMV-seronegative.

The chain recombines TRBV7-6 with TRBJ2-5; D remains unclear. TRBJ2-7 explains the end of the DNA better; the J call may be wrong. The CDR3 has 14 residues. CDR1 and CDR2 (germline): SGHVS, FNYEAQ. CDR3 sequence (DNA): TGTGCCAGCACCCTGTCCGCATTCTCCTACGAGCAGTACTTC. Residues: CASTLSAFSYEQYF.

The V call is TRBV7-8, the J call TRBJ2-7, with TRBD2 matching 7 bases. This CDR3 has 13 residues. The J segment lost 7 bases and the V segment lost 3 bases, leaving 6 bases of the junction unmatched. CDR1 SGHVS and CDR2 FQNEAQ come from the germline V gene. The CDR3 DNA reads as TGTGCCAGCAGCTTCTCCGGGACTAAGGAGCAGTACTTC. It codes for CASSFSGTKEQYF.